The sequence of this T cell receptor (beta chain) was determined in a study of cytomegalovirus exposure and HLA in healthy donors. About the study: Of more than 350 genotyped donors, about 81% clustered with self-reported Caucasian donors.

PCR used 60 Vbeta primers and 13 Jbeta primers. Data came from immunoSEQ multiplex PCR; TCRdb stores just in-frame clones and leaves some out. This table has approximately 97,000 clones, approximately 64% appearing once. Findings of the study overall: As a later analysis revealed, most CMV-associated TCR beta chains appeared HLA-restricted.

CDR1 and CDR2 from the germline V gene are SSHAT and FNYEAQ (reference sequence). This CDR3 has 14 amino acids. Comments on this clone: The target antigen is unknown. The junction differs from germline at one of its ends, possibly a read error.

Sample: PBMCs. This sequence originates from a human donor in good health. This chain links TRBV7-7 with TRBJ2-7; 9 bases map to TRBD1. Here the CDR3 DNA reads TGTGCTAGCAGCCGAGGACAGGGGTTCGACGAGCAGTACTTC. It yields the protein CASSRGQGFDEQYF.